The 10 T cell receptor beta chains listed next were all sequenced from one sample in a study of T cells in Graves' hyperthyroidism and ophthalmopathy. The TCR beta CDR3 regions underwent amplification using RNA transcripts as the source. The HTBI primer set was used in a first-round RT-PCR of the TCR CDR3. TCRdb called the multiplex PCR reads again in MiXCR, with one record for every CDR3 protein. The profile shows roughly 300,000 distinct CDR3 sequences, over 15% of them singletons. Sequenced: blood. The receptors here all came from a woman in her forties or fifties with Graves' hyperthyroidism.

The V and J genes are TRBV7-6 and TRBJ1-5; possible D gene TRBD1, 5 bases. V lost 5 bases and J lost 7, with 12 bases in between. The CDR3 consists of 13 residues. Germline CDR1 reads SGHVS; CDR2 reads FNYEAQ. The CDR3 sequence: CASSPRVGQPQHF. CDR3 DNA sequence: TGTGCCAGCAGCCCCAGGGTAGGGCAGCCCCAGCATTTT.

The sample holds many counts of this clonotype. The gene calls are TRBV28 and TRBJ2-7; unclear D gene. With 4 bases removed from V and 3 bases from J, the gap between germline ends came to 4 bases. Germline lookup yields CDR1 MDHEN and CDR2 SYDVKM. The CDR3 runs to 11 residues. CDR3 nucleotides: TGTGCCAGCAGTTCCAACTACGAGCAGTACTTC. Translated: CASSSNYEQYF.

V is TRBV7-9 and J is TRBJ2-3; TRBD2 agrees at 9 bases. Germline V gene lookup returns CDR1 SEHNR and CDR2 FQNEAQ (reference sequence). The CDR3 loop spans 16 amino acids. With V trimmed by 6 bases and J by 2 bases, 9 bases remained unmatched. The CDR3 here is CASSLQTSGPTDTQYF. The CDR3 nucleotides read TGTGCCAGCAGTCTCCAGACTAGCGGACCCACAGATACGCAGTATTTT.

This chain joins TRBV5-5 and TRBJ2-2, with TRBD2 matching 7 bases. The CDR3 is 14 residues long. V lost 0 bases, J lost 7 bases, and 3 bases stayed unmatched. Germline V gives CDR1 SGHKS, CDR2 YYEKEE (reference sequence). For the CDR3, the DNA is TGTGCCAGCAGCTTGGAAAGGGAGGGCGGGGAGCTGTTTTTT. Encoded protein: CASSLEREGGELFF. Supplemented by reference TRBV5-5 and TRBJ2-2, the full variable domain reads DAGVTQSPTHLIKTRGQQVTLRCSPISGHKSVSWYQQVLGQGPQFIFQYYEKEERGRGNFPDRFSARQFPNYSSELNVNALLLGDSALYLCASSLEREGGELFFGEGSRLTVL.

V and J are TRBV6-2 or TRBV6-3 and TRBJ2-3; D not resolved. Per the germline V gene, CDR1 is MNHEY and CDR2 is SVGEGT. The CDR3 length is 16 residues. V dropped 5 bases and J dropped 1 base, with 16 bases sitting between them. CDR3 loop: CASSPLRGRGTDTQYF. The CDR3 nucleotides are TGTGCCAGCAGTCCCTTACGCGGTCGGGGCACAGATACGCAGTATTTT.

This clonotype was found many times. The chain employs TRBV7-9 and TRBJ1-1; tentatively, D is TRBD1 (5 bases). CDR3 length: 20 residues. Germline V gene data show CDR1 as SEHNR and CDR2 as FQNEAQ (reference sequence). The V end lost 1 base, the J end lost 1 base, and 25 bases lay between the germline ends. CDR3 residues: CASSLVSGTKRLGQNTEAFF. The CDR3 nucleotides read TGTGCCAGCAGCTTAGTTTCCGGGACTAAAAGACTAGGGCAGAACACTGAAGCTTTCTTT. Using reference TRBV7-9 and TRBJ1-1 for the parts outside the CDR3, the full variable domain is DTGVSQNPRHKITKRGQNVTFRCDPISEHNRLYWYRQTLGQGPEFLTYFQNEAQLEKSRLLSDRFSAERPKGSFSTLEIQRTEQGDSAMYLCASSLVSGTKRLGQNTEAFFGQGTRLTVV.

Many counts were recorded for this clonotype. The V gene is TRBV24-1, the J gene TRBJ2-5; TRBD2 might be the D (6 bases). V lost 3 bases to trimming and J lost 5 bases, with 9 bases between them. The CDR3 consists of 13 residues. Looked up from germline, CDR1 is KGHDR and CDR2 is SFDVKD. CDR3 residues: CATSDGGDETQYF. The DNA of the CDR3 is TGTGCCACCAGTGATGGAGGGGACGAGACCCAGTACTTC.

This clonotype was counted between two and nine times. The V and J genes are TRBV12-3 or TRBV12-4 and TRBJ2-2, with TRBD2 matching 7 bases. The CDR3 length is 15 residues. J gave up 9 bases and V 6 bases, and 13 bases lay outside the gene matches. CDR3 protein: CASRSRDYPPRELFF. DNA for the CDR3: TGTGCCAGCAGATCCCGGGACTACCCGCCCAGGGAGCTGTTTTTT.

Of note for this clonotype: Just one base apart from a much larger clone, this may be a read error. The chain has TRBV28 and TRBJ1-4; a possible D gene is TRBD1 (5 bases). The V gene's germline CDR1 is MDHEN and CDR2 SYDVKM. CDR3 length: 14 amino acids. The germline V and J ends were trimmed by 5 bases and 10 bases, with 17 bases remaining between them. CDR3 nucleotides: TGTGCCAGCAGTAGGGGTACTCGGGATGGAAAACTGTTTTTT. Amino acid sequence: CASSRGTRDGKLFF.

This clonotype was recorded many times. The chain uses TRBV11-2 and TRBJ2-2; 7 bases agree with TRBD2. The CDR3 spans 14 residues. Germline V lookup: CDR1 SGHAT, CDR2 FQNNGV. V lost 4 bases and J lost 7; bases outside the gene matches: 6. In DNA, the CDR3 is TGTGCCAGCAGCTACACAGCGGGATACGGGGAGCTGTTTTTT. Translation: CASSYTAGYGELFF.